This TCR beta chain emerged from a study of T cell responses to AZD1222 COVID-19 vaccine. TCRdb keeps only in-frame clones here, not all; method: immunoSEQ multiplex PCR. The data show more than 95,000 clones, roughly 90% seen once. About this clone: Its antigen remains unidentified.

Germline assignment: CDR1 LNHDA and CDR2 SQIVND (reference sequence). V lost 1 base and J 6 bases, leaving 12 bases between the germline ends. The CDR3 loop spans 14 amino acids. Study-wide results and caveats: A mostly white British donor set with more females was recruited, and clonal diversity was possibly underestimated.

The genes are TRBV19 and TRBJ1-1; D gene uncertain. The sample consisted of peripheral blood, taken on day 0 of AZD1222 vaccination. This clonotype was obtained from an adult in good health. Written as DNA, the CDR3 is TGTGCCAGTAGTATAGGGGGAGCGAGTTCTGAAGCTTTCTTT. It yields the protein CASSIGGASSEAFF.